This T cell receptor beta chain was sequenced during a study of T-cell memory formation after mild COVID-19. The overall study: Largely donor-specific sequence clusters came from a couple of donors.

This clonotype was counted between two and nine times. Its antigen is undetermined. TCRdb called the 5' RACE reads again in MiXCR, with one record for every CDR3 protein. The sample lists around 310,000 distinct CDR3 sequences; more than 15% were seen once. Findings and limits, study-wide: Whereas later expanders leaned CD4+, clones contracting day 15 to 85 showed a balanced CD4/CD8 makeup. CD4+ contracting clones lay mainly in CM and EM, CD8+ ones in EMRA. A subset of responding clones appeared in pre-infection memory, suggesting cross-reactive memory joined.

Germline lookup yields CDR1 MNHEY and CDR2 SVGAGI. Trimming removed 6 bases from V and 5 bases from J; junction bases left unmatched: 7. CDR3 length: 14 amino acids. The sequence was obtained from a man younger than 35 who had mild COVID-19 (a few samples of this study predate the infection). Cell type and time point are not known. The chain carries TRBV6-5 and TRBJ1-2; 9 bases are a match to TRBD1. Sequenced sample: PBMCs or a T cell subset sorted from them (not recorded which). The CDR3 bases are TGTGCCAGCAGCATACAGGGGGCGCGTTATGGCTACACCTTC. Translating gives CASSIQGARYGYTF.